These 11 T cell receptor beta chains were all obtained from the same sample, sequenced in a study of T-cell reconstitution after alpha-beta-depleted transplantation in children. Molecular barcoding with unique molecular identifiers was used for the TCRbeta library. TCRdb processed the PCR reads anew with MiXCR; each CDR3 protein has one entry. The repertoire holds about 220,000 distinct CDR3 sequences, with around a sixth as singletons. The starting material was PBMCs, mostly from graft donor cells, obtained 360 days after TCRalphabeta/CD19-depleted stem cell transplant. The receptors were sampled from a male patient aged 2 to 10 who had a stem cell transplant for acute lymphoblastic leukemia, so the T cells may come from the graft donor.

The chain combines TRBV29-1 with TRBJ2-7; D may be TRBD2 (6 bases). The CDR3 runs to 12 residues. With 4 bases removed from V and 7 bases from J, the gap between germline ends came to 14 bases. Germline CDR1 and CDR2: SQVTM and ANQGSEA. The CDR3 loop reads CSVGDSAGEQYF. The CDR3 coding sequence is TGCAGCGTTGGGGACTCCGCGGGGGAGCAGTACTTC.

The chain is built from TRBV10-3 and TRBJ1-1, with D possibly being TRBD1 (5 bases). V dropped 0 bases and J dropped 11 bases, with 16 bases sitting between them. This CDR3 is built from 14 residues. Germline loops: CDR1 ENHRY, CDR2 SYGVKD. The CDR3 protein is CAISESGRPREAFF. CDR3 sequence (DNA): TGTGCCATCAGTGAGTCGGGACGCCCTAGGGAGGCTTTCTTT.

The J gene is TRBJ1-2, the V gene TRBV5-1; 7 bases are a match to TRBD1. With V trimmed by 4 bases and J by 6 bases, 0 bases remained unmatched. CDR3 length equals 11 residues. Germline V lookup: CDR1 SGHRS, CDR2 YFSETQ. CDR3 sequence: CASSGTDGYTF. In nucleotides, the CDR3 is TGCGCCAGCAGCGGGACAGATGGCTACACCTTC.

This sequence joins TRBV5-1 and TRBJ1-3; 7 nucleotides align to TRBD1. V gave up 3 bases and J gave up 0 bases; unmatched junction bases: 6. Germline V gene sequence: CDR1 SGHRS, CDR2 YFSETQ. The CDR3 consists of 16 residues. DNA for the CDR3: TGCGCCAGCAGCTCTCGGGACAGCGACTCTGGAAACACCATATATTTT. This gives the protein CASSSRDSDSGNTIYF.

This chain uses TRBV10-1 with TRBJ2-2; 9 bases map to TRBD2. This CDR3 region has 15 residues. From germline, CDR1 is WNHNN and CDR2 SYGVQD (reference sequence). V gave up 5 bases and J gave up 7 bases; unmatched junction bases: 8. CDR3 residues: CASSPRGGLRGELFF. DNA of the CDR3: TGCGCCAGCAGTCCGCGGGGGGGATTACGCGGGGAGCTGTTTTTT.

This clonotype was counted a few times. The rearrangement uses TRBV5-5 and TRBJ2-1; D is undetermined. Germline CDR1 SGHKS, CDR2 YYEKEE (reference sequence). The CDR3 has 14 amino acids. The V end lost 0 bases, the J end lost 6 bases, and 10 bases lay between the germline ends. The CDR3 region is CASSLGHPSNEQFF. CDR3 nucleotide sequence: TGTGCCAGCAGCTTGGGCCATCCGTCCAATGAGCAGTTCTTC.

This clonotype appeared many times. This chain links TRBV7-9 with TRBJ2-7, with D tentatively TRBD1 (5 bases). CDR3 length: 13 amino acids. V shed 4 bases and J shed 6 bases, with 13 bases lying between them. The V gene's germline CDR1 is SEHNR and CDR2 FQNEAQ (reference sequence). CDR3 in DNA: TGTGCCAGCAGCTCAAGACAGTTGCTCGAGCAGTACTTC. Translation: CASSSRQLLEQYF.

The CDR3 is CASKGLARSYEQYF. The DNA of the CDR3 is TGCGCCAGCAAAGGACTAGCGAGGTCCTACGAGCAGTACTTC. The gene calls are TRBV10-1 and TRBJ2-7; TRBD2 agrees at 9 bases. J lost 1 base, V lost 7 bases, and 5 bases had no gene match. Germline CDR1 WNHNN, CDR2 SYGVQD (reference sequence). The CDR3 is 14 amino acids.

This clonotype was counted only a few times. This sequence joins TRBV5-8 and TRBJ1-5; TRBD1 might be the D (5 bases). Trimming pared 0 bases from V and 6 bases from J, leaving 13 bases between. Germline CDR1 SGHTS, CDR2 YDEGEE. The CDR3 contains 15 residues. This CDR3 reads CASSLGQGWGQPQHF. The DNA of the CDR3 is TGTGCCAGCAGCTTGGGTCAGGGTTGGGGTCAGCCCCAGCATTTT.

In its sample, this clonotype was seen a few times. This sequence joins TRBV5-6 and TRBJ1-6; TRBD1 might be the D (5 bases). V lost 6 bases, J lost 14 bases, and 18 bases lay in between. The CDR3 sequence is 13 residues long. From germline, CDR1 is SGHDT and CDR2 YYEEEE. DNA for the CDR3: TGTGCCAGCAACGCGGACGGGGGGTTCACCCTCCACTTT. Residues: CASNADGGFTLHF.

This clonotype has at least ten counts. The chain joins TRBV6-2 or TRBV6-3 to TRBJ1-5; D gene ambiguous. The CDR3 length is 14 residues. CDR1 is MNHEY and CDR2 is SVGEGT in the germline V gene. Between the trimmed V and J ends, which lost 6 bases and 3 bases, there was a span of 12 bases. In nucleotides, the CDR3 is TGTGCCAGCAGCCCCTGGGCTACCAATCAGCCCCAGCATTTT. Translation: CASSPWATNQPQHF.